Below, one TCR beta chain is given with its context. No antigen is known for it. The sample is drawn from a study of CD8+CD57+ T cells in acquired aplastic anemia. On the study more broadly: The mean DNA yield obtained from sorted CD4+ and CD8+ cells came to approximately 3 ug. Study-level results: A significant difference in CD8+ Simpson's diversity between patients and controls was not found.

In patients chosen for sequencing, flow cytometry had shown CD8+CD57+ cell expansion. Researchers used genomic DNA as the template to profile TCR beta VDJ and CDR3. TCRdb reanalysed the reads using MiXCR and keeps one entry per CDR3 protein. This table has 250,000 to 350,000 distinct CDR3 sequences, 45% to 65% appearing once. The CDR3 sequence is 13 residues long. The V end lost 0 bases, the J end lost 6 bases, and 8 bases lay between the germline ends. CDR1 and CDR2 from the germline V gene are SGHVS and FQNEAQ. The sequence was obtained from a human donor with aplastic anemia. Sequencing was performed on sorted CD4+, CD8+, or CD8+CD57+ T cells (not recorded which) from PBMCs. The chain employs TRBV7-8 and TRBJ1-2, with D unresolved. The CDR3 nucleotides are TGTGCCAGCAGCTTAGCCCTCAGGAATGGCTACACCTTC. This codes for CASSLALRNGYTF.